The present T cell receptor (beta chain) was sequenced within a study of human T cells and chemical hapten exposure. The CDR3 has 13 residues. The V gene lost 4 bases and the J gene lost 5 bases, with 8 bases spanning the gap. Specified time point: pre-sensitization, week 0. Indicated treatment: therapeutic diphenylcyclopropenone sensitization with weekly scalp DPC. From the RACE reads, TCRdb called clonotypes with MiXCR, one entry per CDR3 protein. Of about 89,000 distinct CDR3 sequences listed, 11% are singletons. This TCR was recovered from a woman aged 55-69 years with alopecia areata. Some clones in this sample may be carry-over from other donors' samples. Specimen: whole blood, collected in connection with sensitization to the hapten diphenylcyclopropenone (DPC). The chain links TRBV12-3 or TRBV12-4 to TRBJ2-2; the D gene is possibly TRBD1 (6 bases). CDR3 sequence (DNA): TGTGCCAGCAGTTCCCAGGGGACCGGGGAGCTGTTTTTT. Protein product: CASSSQGTGELFF.